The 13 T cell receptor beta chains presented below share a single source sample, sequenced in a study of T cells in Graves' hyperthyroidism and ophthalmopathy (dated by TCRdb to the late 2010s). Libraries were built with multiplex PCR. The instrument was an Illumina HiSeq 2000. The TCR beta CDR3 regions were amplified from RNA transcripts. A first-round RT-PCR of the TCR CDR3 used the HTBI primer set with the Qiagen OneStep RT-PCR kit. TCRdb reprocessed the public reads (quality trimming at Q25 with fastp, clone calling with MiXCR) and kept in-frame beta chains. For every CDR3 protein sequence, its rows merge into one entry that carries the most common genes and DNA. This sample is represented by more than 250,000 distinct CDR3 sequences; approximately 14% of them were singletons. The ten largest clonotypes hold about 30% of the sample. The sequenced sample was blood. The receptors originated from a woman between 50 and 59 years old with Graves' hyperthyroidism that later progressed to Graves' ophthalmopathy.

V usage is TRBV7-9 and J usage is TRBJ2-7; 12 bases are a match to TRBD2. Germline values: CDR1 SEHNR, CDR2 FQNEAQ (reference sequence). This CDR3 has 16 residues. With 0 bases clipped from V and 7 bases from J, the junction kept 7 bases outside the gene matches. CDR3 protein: CASSLAASGRAREQYF. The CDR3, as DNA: TGTGCCAGCAGCTTAGCGGCTAGCGGGAGGGCCAGGGAGCAGTACTTC.

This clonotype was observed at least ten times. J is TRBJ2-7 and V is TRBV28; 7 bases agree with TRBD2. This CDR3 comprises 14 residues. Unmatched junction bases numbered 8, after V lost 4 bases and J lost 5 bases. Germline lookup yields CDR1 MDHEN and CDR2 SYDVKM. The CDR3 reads CASSSGGGIDEQYF. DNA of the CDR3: TGTGCCAGCAGTTCTGGGGGAGGGATAGACGAGCAGTACTTC.

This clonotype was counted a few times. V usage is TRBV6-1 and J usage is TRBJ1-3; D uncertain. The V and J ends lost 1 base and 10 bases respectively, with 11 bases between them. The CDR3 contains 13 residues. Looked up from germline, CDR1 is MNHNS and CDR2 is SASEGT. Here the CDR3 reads CASSEGWDITIYF. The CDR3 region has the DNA TGTGCCAGCAGTGAAGGATGGGATATTACCATATATTTT.

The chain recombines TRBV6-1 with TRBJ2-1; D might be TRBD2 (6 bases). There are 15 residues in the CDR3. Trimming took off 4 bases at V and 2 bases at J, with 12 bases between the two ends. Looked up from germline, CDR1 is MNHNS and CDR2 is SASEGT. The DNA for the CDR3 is TGTGCCAGCAGTGTTCGGAGGGGCACCTACAATGAGCAGTTCTTC. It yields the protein CASSVRRGTYNEQFF.

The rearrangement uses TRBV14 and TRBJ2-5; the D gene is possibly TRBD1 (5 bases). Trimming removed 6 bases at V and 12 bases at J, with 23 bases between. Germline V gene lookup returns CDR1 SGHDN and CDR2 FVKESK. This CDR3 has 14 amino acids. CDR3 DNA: TGTGCCAGCAGTCAACACTCGGCAGGGCAAACGAAGTACTTC. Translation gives CASSQHSAGQTKYF.

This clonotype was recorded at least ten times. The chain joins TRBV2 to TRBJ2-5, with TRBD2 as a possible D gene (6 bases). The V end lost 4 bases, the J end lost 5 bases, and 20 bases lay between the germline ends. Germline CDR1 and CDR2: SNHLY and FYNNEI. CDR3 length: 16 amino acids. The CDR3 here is CASSGPPTTRVETQYF. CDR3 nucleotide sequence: TGTGCCAGCAGTGGTCCCCCGACGACTAGGGTGGAGACCCAGTACTTC.

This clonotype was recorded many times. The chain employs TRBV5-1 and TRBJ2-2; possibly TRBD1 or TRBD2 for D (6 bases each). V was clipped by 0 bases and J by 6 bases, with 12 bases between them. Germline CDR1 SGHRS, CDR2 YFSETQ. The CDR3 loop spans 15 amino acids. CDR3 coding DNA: TGCGCCAGCAGCTTGGCCGGGGGCGCGTCCGGGGAGCTGTTTTTT. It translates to CASSLAGGASGELFF.

The CDR3 DNA is TGTGCCAGCAGTCCTAACCTTAAACAGGGGAGAAACATTCAGTACTTC. This translates into CASSPNLKQGRNIQYF. The chain recombines TRBV5-4 with TRBJ2-4; TRBD1 matches at 7 bases. The junction had 14 bases not matched to a gene; V was cut back by 5 bases and J by 6 bases. The CDR3 consists of 16 residues. From germline, CDR1 is SGHNT and CDR2 YYREEE (reference sequence).

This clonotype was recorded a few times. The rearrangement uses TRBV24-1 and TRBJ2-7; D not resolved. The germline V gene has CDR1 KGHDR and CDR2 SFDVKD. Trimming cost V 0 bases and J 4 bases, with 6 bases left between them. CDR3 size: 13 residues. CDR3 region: CATSDLNDYEQYF. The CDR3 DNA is TGTGCCACCAGTGATTTGAACGATTACGAGCAGTACTTC.

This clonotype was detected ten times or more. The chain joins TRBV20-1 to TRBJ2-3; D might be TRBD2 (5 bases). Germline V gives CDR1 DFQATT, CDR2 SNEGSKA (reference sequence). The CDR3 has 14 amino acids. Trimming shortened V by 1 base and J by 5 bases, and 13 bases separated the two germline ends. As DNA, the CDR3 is TGCAGTGCTAGAGCCTGGACTGTCAGAGATACGCAGTATTTT. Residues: CSARAWTVRDTQYF.

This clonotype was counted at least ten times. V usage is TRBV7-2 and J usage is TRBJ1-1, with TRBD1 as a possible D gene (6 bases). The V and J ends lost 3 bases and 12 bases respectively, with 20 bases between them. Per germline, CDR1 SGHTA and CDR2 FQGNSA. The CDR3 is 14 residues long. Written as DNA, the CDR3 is TGTGCCAGCAGCTTCCTACCGGGACACCTCGAATCTTTCTTT. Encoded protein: CASSFLPGHLESFF.

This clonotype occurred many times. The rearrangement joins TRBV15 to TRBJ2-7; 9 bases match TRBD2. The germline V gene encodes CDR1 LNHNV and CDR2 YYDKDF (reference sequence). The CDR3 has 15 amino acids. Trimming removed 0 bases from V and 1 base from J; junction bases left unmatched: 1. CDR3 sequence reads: CATSRDLAGSYEQYF. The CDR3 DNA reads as TGTGCCACCAGCAGAGATCTAGCGGGATCCTACGAGCAGTACTTC.

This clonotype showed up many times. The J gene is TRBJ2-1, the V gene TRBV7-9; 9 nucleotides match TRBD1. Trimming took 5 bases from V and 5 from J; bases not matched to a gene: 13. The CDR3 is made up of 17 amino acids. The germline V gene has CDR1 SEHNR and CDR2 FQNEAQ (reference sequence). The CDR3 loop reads CASSPYSTGGVDNEQFF. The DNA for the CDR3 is TGTGCCAGCAGCCCCTATTCTACAGGGGGCGTCGACAATGAGCAGTTCTTC.